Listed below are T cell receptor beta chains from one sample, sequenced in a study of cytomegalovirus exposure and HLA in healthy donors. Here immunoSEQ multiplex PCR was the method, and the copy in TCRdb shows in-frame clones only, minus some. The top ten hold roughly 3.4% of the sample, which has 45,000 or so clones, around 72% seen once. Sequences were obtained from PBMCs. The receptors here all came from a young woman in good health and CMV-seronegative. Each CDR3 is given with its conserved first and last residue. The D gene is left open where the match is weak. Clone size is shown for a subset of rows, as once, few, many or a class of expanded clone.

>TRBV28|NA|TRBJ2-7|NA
CATHRSGYEQYF
TGTGCCACACACAGGAGTGGCTACGAGCAGTACTTC
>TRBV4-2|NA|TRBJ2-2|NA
CASRLRTEYTGELFF
TGTGCCAGCAGATTGAGGACAGAATACACCGGGGAGCTGTTTTTT
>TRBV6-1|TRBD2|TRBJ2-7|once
CASRMGLAERGEQYF
TGTGCCAGCAGGATGGGACTAGCGGAGCGCGGCGAGCAGTACTTC
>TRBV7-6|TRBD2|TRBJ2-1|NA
CASSLVGLVNNEQFF
TGTGCCAGCAGCTTAGTCGGACTAGTAAACAATGAGCAGTTCTTC
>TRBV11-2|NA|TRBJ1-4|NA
CASSLGANGKLFF
TGTGCCAGCAGCTTAGGGGCGAATGGGAAACTGTTTTTT
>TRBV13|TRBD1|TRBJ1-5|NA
CASSFGDRVNSNQPQHF
TGTGCCAGCAGCTTTGGTGACAGGGTTAATAGCAATCAGCCCCAGCATTTT
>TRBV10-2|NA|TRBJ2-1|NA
CASRGSGGSYNEQFF
TGCGCCAGCAGAGGTAGTGGCGGGTCCTACAATGAGCAGTTCTTC
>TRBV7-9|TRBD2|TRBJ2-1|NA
CASSSPSGGYNEQFF
TGTGCCAGCAGCTCTCCTAGCGGAGGTTACAATGAGCAGTTCTTC
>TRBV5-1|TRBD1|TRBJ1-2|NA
CASSLGTGTYGYTF
TGCGCCAGCAGCTTGGGGACAGGGACCTATGGCTACACCTTC
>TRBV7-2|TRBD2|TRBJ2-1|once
CASSISGVEGFF
TGTGCCAGCAGCATAAGCGGGGTCGAGGGGTTCTTC
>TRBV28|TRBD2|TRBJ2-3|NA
CASSPAPSGRARTDTQYF
TGTGCCAGCAGTCCCGCCCCTAGCGGGAGGGCCCGGACAGATACGCAGTATTTT
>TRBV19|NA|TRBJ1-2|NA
CASSILAGDVYGYTF
TGTGCCAGTAGTATATTGGCAGGGGATGTCTATGGCTACACCTTC
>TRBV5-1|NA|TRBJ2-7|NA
CASSPRAGEYEQYF
TGCGCCAGCAGCCCCCGGGCAGGGGAGTACGAGCAGTACTTC
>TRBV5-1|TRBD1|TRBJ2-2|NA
CASSFEGTGNVGELFF
TGCGCCAGCAGCTTCGAAGGGACAGGGAATGTAGGGGAGCTGTTTTTT
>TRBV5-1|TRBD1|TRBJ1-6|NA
CASSRTGTGESPLHF
TGCGCCAGCAGCCGGACCGGGACAGGGGAGTCACCCCTCCACTTT
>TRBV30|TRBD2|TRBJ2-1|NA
CATSGSGVGNEQFF
TGTGCCACTAGCGGGAGCGGGGTCGGCAATGAGCAGTTCTTC
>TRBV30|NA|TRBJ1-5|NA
CASGPEGSQPQHF
TGTGCCTCAGGACCCGAGGGCAGCCAGCCCCAGCATTTT
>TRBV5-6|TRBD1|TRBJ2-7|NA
CASSNLFGTDSVPPYEQYF
TGTGCCAGCAGCAATTTGTTCGGGACAGACAGCGTGCCACCCTACGAGCAGTACTTC
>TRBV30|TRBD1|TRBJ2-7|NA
CAWTWDRGEQYF
TGTGCCTGGACATGGGACAGGGGGGAGCAGTACTTC
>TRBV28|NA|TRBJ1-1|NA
CASIFSKKAFF
TGTGCCAGCATTTTCTCTAAGAAAGCTTTCTTT
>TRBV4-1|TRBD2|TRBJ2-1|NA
CASSQDPSSGGDNEQFF
TGCGCCAGCAGCCAAGATCCCTCTAGCGGGGGGGACAATGAGCAGTTCTTC
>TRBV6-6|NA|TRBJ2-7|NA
CASSYTVGIYEQYF
TGTGCCAGCAGTTATACCGTGGGCATCTACGAGCAGTACTTC
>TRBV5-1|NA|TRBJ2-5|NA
CASTEGPLRTQYF
TGCGCCAGCACGGAGGGGCCCCTGAGGACCCAGTACTTC
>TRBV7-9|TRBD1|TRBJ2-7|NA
CASSLALGQGYEQYF
TGTGCCAGCAGCTTAGCGCTCGGACAGGGTTACGAGCAGTACTTC
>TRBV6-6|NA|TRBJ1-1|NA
CASSTDRGGGGTEAFF
TGTGCCAGCAGTACCGATCGGGGAGGAGGAGGCACTGAAGCTTTCTTT
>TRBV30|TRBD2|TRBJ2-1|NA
CAWSVHLTSGSRNEQFF
TGTGCCTGGAGTGTACACCTCACTAGCGGGAGTAGAAATGAGCAGTTCTTC
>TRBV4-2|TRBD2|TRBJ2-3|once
CASSQEWTSGARDTQYF
TGTGCCAGCAGCCAAGAGTGGACTAGCGGTGCAAGAGATACGCAGTATTTT
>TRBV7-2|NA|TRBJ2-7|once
CASSLYSYEQYF
TGTGCCAGCAGCTTATATTCGTACGAGCAGTACTTC
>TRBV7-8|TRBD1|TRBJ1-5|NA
CASSLGDREDQPQHF
TGTGCCAGCAGCTTAGGAGACAGGGAAGATCAGCCCCAGCATTTT
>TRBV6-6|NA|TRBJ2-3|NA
CASMAEADTQYF
TGTGCCAGCATGGCGGAGGCAGATACGCAGTATTTT
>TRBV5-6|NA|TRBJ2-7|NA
CASSLVTAYEQYF
TGTGCCAGCAGCTTGGTAACAGCCTACGAGCAGTACTTC
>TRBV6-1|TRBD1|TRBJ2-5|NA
CASSDGTGSGETQYF
TGTGCCAGCAGTGACGGGACAGGGTCCGGGGAGACCCAGTACTTC
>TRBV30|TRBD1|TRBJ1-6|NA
CATDRDSPLHF
TGTGCCACGGACAGGGATTCACCCCTCCACTTT
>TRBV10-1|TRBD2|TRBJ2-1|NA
CASSDYSGTSGIGQFF
TGCGCCAGCAGTGACTATTCCGGGACTAGCGGGATCGGGCAGTTCTTC
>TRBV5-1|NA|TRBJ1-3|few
CASSLVAVTSGNTIYF
TGCGCCAGCAGCTTGGTCGCGGTTACCTCTGGAAACACCATATATTTT
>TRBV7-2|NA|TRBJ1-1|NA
CASSLPRRGANEAFF
TGTGCCAGCAGCCTCCCCCGTCGGGGGGCGAATGAAGCTTTCTTT
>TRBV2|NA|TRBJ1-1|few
CASTSDMKTEAFF
TGTGCCAGCACCTCAGACATGAAGACTGAAGCTTTCTTT
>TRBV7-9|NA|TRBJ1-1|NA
CASSSFENTEAFF
TGTGCCAGCAGCAGCTTCGAGAACACTGAAGCTTTCTTT
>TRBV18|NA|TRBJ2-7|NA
CASSPITGPRGEQYF
TGTGCCAGCTCACCAATCACAGGGCCACGGGGCGAGCAGTACTTC
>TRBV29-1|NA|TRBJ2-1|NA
CSVSGRAGEQFF
TGCAGCGTTTCCGGCCGGGCGGGTGAGCAGTTCTTC